This TCR beta chain is drawn from a study of cytomegalovirus exposure and HLA in healthy donors. Study findings and constraints: Among TCR beta chains of equal frequency, HLA-associated ones were more clonally expanded in a later analysis. Around 160 TCR beta chains were listed as cytomegalovirus-associated.

Regarding this clone: Its antigen remains unidentified.

Vbeta (60) and Jbeta (13) primers were used in the PCR. Using immunoSEQ multiplex PCR, the repertoire was profiled, and TCRdb retains in-frame clones only, with some absent. The sample has about 100,000 clones, 75% to 85% seen once. This cohort consisted of healthy bone marrow donors. CDR3 length: 15 amino acids. CDR1 SGHRS and CDR2 YFSETQ come from the germline V gene. The V segment lost 0 bases and the J segment 9 bases; nucleotides outside the gene matches: 9. The V gene is TRBV5-1, the J gene TRBJ2-5; 9 bases are a match to TRBD1. The sequence was collected from a woman aged 40 to 49 in good health and CMV-seronegative. The source material was PBMCs. CDR3 bases: TGCGCCAGCAGCTTGGGGGACAGGGATCTTAGGGCCCAGTACTTC. Residues: CASSLGDRDLRAQYF.